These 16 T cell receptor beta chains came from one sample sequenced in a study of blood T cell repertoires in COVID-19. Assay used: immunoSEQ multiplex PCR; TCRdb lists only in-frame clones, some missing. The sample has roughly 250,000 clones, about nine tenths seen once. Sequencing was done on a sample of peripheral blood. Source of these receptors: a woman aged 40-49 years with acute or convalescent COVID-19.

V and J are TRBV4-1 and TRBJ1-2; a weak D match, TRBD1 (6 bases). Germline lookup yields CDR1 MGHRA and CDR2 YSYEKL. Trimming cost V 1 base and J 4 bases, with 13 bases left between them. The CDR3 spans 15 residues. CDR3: CASSQAQGQVYGYTF. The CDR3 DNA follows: TGCGCCAGCAGCCAAGCTCAGGGGCAGGTCTATGGCTACACCTTC.

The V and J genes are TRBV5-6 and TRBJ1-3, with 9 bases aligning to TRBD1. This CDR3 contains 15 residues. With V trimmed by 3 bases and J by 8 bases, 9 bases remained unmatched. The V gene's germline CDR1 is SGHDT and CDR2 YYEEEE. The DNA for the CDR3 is TGTGCCAGCAGCTCCGAGATGGGACAGGGAGACACCATATATTTT. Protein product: CASSSEMGQGDTIYF. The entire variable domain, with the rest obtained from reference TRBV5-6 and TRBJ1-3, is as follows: DAGVTQSPTHLIKTRGQQVTLRCSPKSGHDTVSWYQQALGQGPQFIFQYYEEEERQRGNFPDRFSGHQFPNYSSELNVNALLLGDSALYLCASSSEMGQGDTIYFGEGSWLTVV.

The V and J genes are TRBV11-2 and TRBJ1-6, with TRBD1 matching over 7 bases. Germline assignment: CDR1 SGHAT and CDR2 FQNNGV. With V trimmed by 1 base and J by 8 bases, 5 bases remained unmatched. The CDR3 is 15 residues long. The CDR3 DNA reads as TGTGCCAGCAGCTTAGTTAAACAGGGGTATTCACCCCTCCACTTT. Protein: CASSLVKQGYSPLHF.

The CDR3 protein is CASSIAHRRGSNQPQHF. The DNA for the CDR3 is TGTGCCAGTAGTATAGCCCACAGGAGGGGAAGCAATCAGCCCCAGCATTTT. The rearrangement joins TRBV19 to TRBJ1-5, with TRBD1 as a possible D gene (5 bases). The CDR3 has 17 amino acids. The ends were cut back, 1 base at V and 1 base at J, with 14 bases in the middle. Per the germline V gene, CDR1 is LNHDA and CDR2 is SQIVND (reference sequence).

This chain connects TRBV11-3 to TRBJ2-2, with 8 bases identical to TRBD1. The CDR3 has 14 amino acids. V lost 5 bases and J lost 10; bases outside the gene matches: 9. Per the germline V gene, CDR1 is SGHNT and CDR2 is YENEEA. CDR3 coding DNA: TGTGCCAGCAGCAACAGGGACAGGCCGCAGGAGCTGTTTTTT. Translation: CASSNRDRPQELFF. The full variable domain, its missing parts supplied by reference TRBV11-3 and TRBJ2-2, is EAGVVQSPRYKIIEKKQPVAFWCNPISGHNTLYWYLQNLGQGPELLIRYENEEAVDDSQLPKDRFSAERLKGVDSTLKIQPAELGDSAVYLCASSNRDRPQELFFGEGSRLTVL.

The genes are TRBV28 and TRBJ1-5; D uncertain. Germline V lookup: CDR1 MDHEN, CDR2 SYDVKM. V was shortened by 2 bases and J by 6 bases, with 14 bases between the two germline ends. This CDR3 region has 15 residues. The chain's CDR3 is CASSLTSTFGQPQHF. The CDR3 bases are TGTGCCAGCAGTTTAACGAGTACTTTTGGTCAGCCCCAGCATTTT.

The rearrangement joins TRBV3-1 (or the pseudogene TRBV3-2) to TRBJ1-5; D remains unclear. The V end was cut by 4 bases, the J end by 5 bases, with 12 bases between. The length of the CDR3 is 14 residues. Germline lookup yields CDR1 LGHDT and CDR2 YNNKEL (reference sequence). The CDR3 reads CASSPNLVDQPQHF. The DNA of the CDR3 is TGTGCCAGCAGCCCGAACTTGGTCGATCAGCCCCAGCATTTT.

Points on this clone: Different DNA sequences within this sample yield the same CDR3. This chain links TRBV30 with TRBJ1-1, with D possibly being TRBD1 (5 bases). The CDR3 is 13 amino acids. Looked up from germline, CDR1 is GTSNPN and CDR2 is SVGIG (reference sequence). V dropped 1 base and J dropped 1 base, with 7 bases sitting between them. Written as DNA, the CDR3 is TGTGCCTGGAGTGCCCAGGGGAACACTGAAGCTTTCTTT. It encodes CAWSAQGNTEAFF.

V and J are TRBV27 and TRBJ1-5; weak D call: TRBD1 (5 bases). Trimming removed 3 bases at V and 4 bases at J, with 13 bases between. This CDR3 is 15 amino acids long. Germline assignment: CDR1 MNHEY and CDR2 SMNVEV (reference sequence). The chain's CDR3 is CASSFVGGSNQPQHF. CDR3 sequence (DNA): TGTGCCAGCAGTTTCGTCGGGGGAAGTAATCAGCCCCAGCATTTT.

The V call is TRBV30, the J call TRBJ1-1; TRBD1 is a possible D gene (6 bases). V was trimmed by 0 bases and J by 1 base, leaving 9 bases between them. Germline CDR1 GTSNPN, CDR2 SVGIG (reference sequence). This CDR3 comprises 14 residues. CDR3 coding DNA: TGTGCCTGGAGTGTACAGGGAGCGAACACTGAAGCTTTCTTT. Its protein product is CAWSVQGANTEAFF.

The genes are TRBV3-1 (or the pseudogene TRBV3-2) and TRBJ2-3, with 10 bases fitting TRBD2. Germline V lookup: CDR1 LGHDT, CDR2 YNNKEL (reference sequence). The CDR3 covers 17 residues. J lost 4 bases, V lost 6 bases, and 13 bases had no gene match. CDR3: CASSRPGLASRADTQYF. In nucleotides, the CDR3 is TGTGCCAGCAGTCGACCGGGACTAGCGAGTCGTGCAGATACGCAGTATTTT.

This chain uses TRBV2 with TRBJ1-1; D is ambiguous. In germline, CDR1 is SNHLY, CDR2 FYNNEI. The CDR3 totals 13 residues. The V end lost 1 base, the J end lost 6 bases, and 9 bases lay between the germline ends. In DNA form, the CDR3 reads TGTGCCAGCAGTGAAGGCGGAGGCTCTGAAGCTTTCTTT. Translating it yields CASSEGGGSEAFF.

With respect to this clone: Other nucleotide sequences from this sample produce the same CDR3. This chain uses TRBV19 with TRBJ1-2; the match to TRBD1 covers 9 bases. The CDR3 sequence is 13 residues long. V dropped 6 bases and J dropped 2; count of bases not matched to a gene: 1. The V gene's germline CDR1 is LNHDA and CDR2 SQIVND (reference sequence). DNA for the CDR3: TGTGCCAGTAGCACAGGGGGCAACTATGGCTACACCTTC. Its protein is CASSTGGNYGYTF.

DNA of the CDR3: TGTGCCAGTACACCTAAGGGGGCCGATTATAGCAATCAGCCCCAGCATTTT. Translated: CASTPKGADYSNQPQHF. The chain uses TRBV19 and TRBJ1-5, with TRBD1 identical over 7 bases. The CDR3 consists of 17 residues. Trimming removed 7 bases from V and 0 bases from J; junction bases left unmatched: 12. The germline V gene encodes CDR1 LNHDA and CDR2 SQIVND (reference sequence).

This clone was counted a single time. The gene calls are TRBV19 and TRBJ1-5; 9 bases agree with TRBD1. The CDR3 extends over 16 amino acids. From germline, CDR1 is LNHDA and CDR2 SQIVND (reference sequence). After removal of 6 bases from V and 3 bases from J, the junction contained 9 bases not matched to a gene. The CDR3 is CASRVKGQGANQPQHF. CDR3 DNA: TGTGCCAGTAGAGTGAAGGGACAGGGAGCCAATCAGCCCCAGCATTTT.

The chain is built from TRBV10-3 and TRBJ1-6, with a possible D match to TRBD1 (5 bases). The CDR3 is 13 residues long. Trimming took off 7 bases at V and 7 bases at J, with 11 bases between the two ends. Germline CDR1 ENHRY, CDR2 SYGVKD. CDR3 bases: TGTGCCATCATGGCGGGGCTCAATTCACCCCTCCACTTT. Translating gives CAIMAGLNSPLHF.